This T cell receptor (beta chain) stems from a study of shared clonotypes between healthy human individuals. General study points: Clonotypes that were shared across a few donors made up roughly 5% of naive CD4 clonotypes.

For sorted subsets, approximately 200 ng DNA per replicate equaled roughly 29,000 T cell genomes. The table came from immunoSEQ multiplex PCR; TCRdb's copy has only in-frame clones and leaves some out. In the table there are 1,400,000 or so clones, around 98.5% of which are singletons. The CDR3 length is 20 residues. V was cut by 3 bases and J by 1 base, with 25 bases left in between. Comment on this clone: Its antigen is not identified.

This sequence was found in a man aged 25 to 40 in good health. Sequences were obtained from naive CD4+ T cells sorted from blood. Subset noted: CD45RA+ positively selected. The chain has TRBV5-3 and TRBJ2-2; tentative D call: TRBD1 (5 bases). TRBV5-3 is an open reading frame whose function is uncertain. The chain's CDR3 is CARSSNGHYSPHVNTGELFF. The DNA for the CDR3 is TGTGCCAGAAGCTCCAATGGACACTACTCTCCCCATGTGAACACCGGGGAGCTGTTTTTT.